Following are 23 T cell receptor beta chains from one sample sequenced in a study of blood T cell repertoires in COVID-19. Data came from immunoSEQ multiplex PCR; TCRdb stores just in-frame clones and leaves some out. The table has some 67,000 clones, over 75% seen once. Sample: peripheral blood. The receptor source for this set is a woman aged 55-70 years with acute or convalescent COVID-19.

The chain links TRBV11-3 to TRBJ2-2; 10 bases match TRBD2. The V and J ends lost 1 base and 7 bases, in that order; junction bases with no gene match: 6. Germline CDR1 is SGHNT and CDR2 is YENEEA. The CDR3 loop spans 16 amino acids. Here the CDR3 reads CASSLVAGGVHGELFF. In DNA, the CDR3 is TGTGCCAGCAGCTTAGTAGCGGGGGGAGTTCACGGGGAGCTGTTTTTT.

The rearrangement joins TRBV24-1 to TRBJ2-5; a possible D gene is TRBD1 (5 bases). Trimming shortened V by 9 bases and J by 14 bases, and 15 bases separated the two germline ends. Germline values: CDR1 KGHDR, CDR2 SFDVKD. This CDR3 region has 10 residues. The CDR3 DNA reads TGTGCCACCCCCCAGCAGGGTTACTACTTC. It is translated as CATPQQGYYF.

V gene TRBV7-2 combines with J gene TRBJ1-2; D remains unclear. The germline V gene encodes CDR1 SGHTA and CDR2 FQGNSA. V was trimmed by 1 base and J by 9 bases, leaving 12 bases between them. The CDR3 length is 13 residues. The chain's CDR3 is CASSLGGGLSYTF. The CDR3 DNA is TGTGCCAGCAGCTTAGGAGGAGGGCTGAGCTACACCTTC.

The DNA of the CDR3 is TGTGCCAGCAGCCAAGGGGCAGGGTTGAACACTGAAGCTTTCTTT. Translation: CASSQGAGLNTEAFF. V gene TRBV7-3 combines with J gene TRBJ1-1; possibly TRBD1 for D (5 bases). The CDR3 covers 15 residues. Germline lookup yields CDR1 SGHTA and CDR2 FQGTGA. Trimming took 5 bases from V and 0 from J, leaving 13 bases between them.

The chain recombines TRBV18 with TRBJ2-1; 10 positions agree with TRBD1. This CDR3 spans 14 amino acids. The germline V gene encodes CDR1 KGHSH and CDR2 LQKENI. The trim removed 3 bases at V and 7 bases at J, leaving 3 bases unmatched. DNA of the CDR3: TGTGCCAGCTCACCTCGACAGGGGGCAAATGAGCAGTTCTTC. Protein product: CASSPRQGANEQFF.

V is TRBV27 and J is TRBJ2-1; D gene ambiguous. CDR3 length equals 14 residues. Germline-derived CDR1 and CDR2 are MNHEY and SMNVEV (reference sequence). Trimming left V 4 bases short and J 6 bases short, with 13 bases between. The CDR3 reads CASSSLLVPNEQFF. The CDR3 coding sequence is TGTGCCAGCAGTTCGTTGCTAGTCCCCAATGAGCAGTTCTTC.

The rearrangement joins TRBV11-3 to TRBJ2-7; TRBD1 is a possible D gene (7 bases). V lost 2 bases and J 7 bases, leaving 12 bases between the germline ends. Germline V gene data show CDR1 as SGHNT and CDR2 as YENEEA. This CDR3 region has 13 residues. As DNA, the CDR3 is TGTGCCAGCAGCTTAAATGCAGGGGGGGAGCAGTACGTC. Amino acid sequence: CASSLNAGGEQYV.

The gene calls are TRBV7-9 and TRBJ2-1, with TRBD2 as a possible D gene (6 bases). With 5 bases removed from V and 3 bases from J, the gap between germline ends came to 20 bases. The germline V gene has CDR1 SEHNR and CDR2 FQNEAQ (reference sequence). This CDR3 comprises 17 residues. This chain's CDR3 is CASSPPPRGTVYNEQFF. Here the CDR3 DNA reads TGTGCCAGCAGCCCCCCTCCCCGGGGGACCGTCTACAATGAGCAGTTCTTC.

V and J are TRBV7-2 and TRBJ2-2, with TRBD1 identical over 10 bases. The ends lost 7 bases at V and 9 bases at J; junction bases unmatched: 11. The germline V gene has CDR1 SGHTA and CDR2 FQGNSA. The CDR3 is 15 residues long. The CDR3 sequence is CASKADGQGGRELFF. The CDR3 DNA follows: TGTGCCAGCAAGGCCGACGGACAGGGGGGTAGGGAGCTGTTTTTT.

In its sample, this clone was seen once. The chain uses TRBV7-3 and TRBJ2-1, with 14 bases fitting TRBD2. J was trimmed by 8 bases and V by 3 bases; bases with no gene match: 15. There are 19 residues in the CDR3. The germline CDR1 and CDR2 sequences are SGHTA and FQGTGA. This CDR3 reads CASSFPATSGRAFFDEQFF. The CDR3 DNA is TGTGCCAGCAGCTTCCCAGCGACTAGCGGGAGGGCCTTTTTCGATGAGCAGTTCTTC. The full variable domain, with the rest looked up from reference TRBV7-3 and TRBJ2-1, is GAGVSQTPSNKVTEKGKYVELRCDPISGHTALYWYRQSLGQGPEFLIYFQGTGAADDSGLPNDRFFAVRPEGSVSTLKIQRTERGDSAVYLCASSFPATSGRAFFDEQFFGPGTRLTVL.

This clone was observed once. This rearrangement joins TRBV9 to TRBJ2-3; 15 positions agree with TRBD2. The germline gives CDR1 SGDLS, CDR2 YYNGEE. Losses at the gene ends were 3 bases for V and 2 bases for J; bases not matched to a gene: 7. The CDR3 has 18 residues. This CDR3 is CASSAGLAGGGTTDTQYF. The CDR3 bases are TGTGCCAGCAGCGCCGGACTAGCGGGAGGGGGGACCACAGATACGCAGTATTTT.

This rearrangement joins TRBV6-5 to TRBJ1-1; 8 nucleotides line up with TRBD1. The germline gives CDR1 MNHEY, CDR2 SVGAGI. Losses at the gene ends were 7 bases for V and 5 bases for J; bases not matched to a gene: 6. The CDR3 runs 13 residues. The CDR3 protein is CASNGQGKTEAFF. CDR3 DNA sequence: TGTGCCAGCAACGGACAGGGAAAGACTGAAGCTTTCTTT.

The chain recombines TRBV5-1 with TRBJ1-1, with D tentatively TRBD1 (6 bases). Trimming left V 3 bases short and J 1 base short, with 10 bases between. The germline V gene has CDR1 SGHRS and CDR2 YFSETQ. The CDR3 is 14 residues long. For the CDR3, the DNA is TGCGCCAGCAGCTACTCGGACAGGAACACTGAAGCTTTCTTT. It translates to CASSYSDRNTEAFF.

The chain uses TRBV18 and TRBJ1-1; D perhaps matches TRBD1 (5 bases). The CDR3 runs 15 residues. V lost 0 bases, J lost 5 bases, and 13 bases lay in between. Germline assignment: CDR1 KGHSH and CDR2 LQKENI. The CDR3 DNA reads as TGTGCCAGCTCACCACCTAAGGACATAAAAACTGAAGCTTTCTTT. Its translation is CASSPPKDIKTEAFF.

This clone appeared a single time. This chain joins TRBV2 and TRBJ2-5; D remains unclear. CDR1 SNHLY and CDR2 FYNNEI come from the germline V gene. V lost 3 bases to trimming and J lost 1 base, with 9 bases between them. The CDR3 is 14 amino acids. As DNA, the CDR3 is TGTGCCAGCAGTGACGCAGAAGTCCAAGAGACCCAGTACTTC. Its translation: CASSDAEVQETQYF.

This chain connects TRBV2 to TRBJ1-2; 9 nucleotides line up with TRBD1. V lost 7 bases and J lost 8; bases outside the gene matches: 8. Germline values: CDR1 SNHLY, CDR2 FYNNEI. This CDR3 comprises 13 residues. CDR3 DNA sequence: TGTGCCAGCACCCTGGGACAGGGAGGGGGCTACACCTTC. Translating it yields CASTLGQGGGYTF. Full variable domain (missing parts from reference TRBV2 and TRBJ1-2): EPEVTQTPSHQVTQMGQEVILRCVPISNHLYFYWYRQILGQKVEFLVSFYNNEISEKSEIFDDQFSVERPDGSNFTLKIRSTKLEDSAMYFCASTLGQGGGYTFGSGTRLTVV.

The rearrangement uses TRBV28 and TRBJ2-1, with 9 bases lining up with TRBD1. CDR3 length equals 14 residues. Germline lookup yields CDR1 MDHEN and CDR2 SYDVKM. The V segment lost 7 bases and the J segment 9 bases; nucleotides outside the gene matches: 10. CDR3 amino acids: CASNQGDRVGEQFF. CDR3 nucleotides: TGTGCCAGCAACCAAGGGGACAGGGTTGGTGAGCAGTTCTTC.

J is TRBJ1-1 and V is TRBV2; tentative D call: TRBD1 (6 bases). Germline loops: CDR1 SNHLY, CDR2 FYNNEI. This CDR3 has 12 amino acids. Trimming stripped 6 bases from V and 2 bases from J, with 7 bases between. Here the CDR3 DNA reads TGTGCCAGCAGGGACAGCAACACTGAAGCTTTCTTT. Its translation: CASRDSNTEAFF.

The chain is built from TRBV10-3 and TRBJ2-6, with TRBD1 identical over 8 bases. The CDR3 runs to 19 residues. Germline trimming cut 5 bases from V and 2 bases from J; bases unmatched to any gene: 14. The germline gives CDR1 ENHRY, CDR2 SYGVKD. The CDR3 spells CAISTSAGGELAGANVLTF. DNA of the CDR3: TGTGCCATCAGTACCTCGGCAGGGGGCGAGCTAGCTGGGGCCAACGTCCTGACTTTC.

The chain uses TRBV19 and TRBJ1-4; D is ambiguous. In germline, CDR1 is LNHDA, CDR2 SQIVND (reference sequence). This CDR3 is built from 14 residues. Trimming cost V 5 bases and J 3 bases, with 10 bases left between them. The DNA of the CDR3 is TGTGCCAGTAGTTCAGGTACAGCTAATGAAAAACTGTTTTTT. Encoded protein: CASSSGTANEKLFF.

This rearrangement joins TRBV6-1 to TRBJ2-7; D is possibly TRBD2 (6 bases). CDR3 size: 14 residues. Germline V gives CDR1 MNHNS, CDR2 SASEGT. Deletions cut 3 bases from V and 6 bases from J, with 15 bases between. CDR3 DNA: TGTGCCAGCAGTGAGGAGGGGTCGGGTTCCGAGCAGTACGTC. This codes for CASSEEGSGSEQYV.

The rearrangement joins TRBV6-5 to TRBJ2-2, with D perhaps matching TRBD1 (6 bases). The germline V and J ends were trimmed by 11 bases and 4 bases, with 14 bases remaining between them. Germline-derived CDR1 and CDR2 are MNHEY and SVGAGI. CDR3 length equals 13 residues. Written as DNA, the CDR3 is TGTGCCGCAACGGCAGGGGTCACCGGGGAGCTGTTTTTT. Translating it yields CAATAGVTGELFF.

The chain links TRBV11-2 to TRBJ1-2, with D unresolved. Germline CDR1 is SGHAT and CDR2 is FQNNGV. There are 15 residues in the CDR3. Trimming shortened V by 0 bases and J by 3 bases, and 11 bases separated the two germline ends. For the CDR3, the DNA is TGTGCCAGCAGCTTAGACCCCGAGTTAGACTATGGCTACACCTTC. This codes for CASSLDPELDYGYTF.